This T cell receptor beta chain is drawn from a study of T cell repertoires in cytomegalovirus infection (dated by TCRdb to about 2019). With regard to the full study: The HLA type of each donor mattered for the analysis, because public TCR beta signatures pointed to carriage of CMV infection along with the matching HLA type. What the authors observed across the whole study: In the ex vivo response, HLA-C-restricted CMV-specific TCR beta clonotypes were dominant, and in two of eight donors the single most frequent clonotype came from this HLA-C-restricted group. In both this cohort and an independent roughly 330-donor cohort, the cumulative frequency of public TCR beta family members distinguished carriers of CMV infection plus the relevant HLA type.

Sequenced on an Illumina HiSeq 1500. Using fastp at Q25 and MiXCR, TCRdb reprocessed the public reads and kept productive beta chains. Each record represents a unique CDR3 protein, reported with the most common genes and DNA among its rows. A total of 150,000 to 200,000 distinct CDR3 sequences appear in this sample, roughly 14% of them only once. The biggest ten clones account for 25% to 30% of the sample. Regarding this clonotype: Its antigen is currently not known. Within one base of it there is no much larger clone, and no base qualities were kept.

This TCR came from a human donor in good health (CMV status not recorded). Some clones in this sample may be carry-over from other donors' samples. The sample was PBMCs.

The CDR3 protein: CASSQDRNGELFF. The DNA is TGTGCCAGCAGCCAAGATCGAAACGGGGAGCTGTTTTTT. Here the chain combines TRBV14 and TRBJ2-2; the D gene cannot be named for sure. The CDR3 holds 13 amino acids from the cysteine to the phenylalanine. The CDR3 DNA has 39 bases and is translated from base 1. CDR1 and CDR2 (SGHDN, FVKESK) derive from the germline V gene. A distance of 6 bases separates the germline ends of V and J, which lose 0 bases and 7 bases respectively.